Below, 25 T cell receptor beta chains from the same sample are listed, as sequenced in a study of T cell repertoires in cytomegalovirus infection. What these receptors recognize is not known. TCRdb used MiXCR to reprocess the reads, holding one entry per CDR3 protein. The table shows about 500,000 distinct CDR3 sequences, with roughly 34% occurring only once. This specimen was cultured PBMCs, taken from culture after CMV antigen stimulation. These TCRs come from a human donor in good health (CMV status not recorded). Some clones in this sample may be carry-over from other donors' samples.

The chain recombines TRBV12-3 or TRBV12-4 with TRBJ1-2; D is undetermined. The V and J ends lost 6 bases and 7 bases respectively, with 9 bases between them. This CDR3 has 11 amino acids. The CDR3 DNA reads as TGTGCCAGCAGCGGGTTAGGTGGCTACACCTTC. Translating it yields CASSGLGGYTF.

V and J are TRBV12-3 or TRBV12-4 and TRBJ1-5; 9 bases fit TRBD1. The CDR3 extends over 17 amino acids. After removal of 5 bases from V and 1 base from J, the junction contained 9 bases not matched to a gene. The CDR3 nucleotides are TGTGCCAGCAGTCCTCTGGGGACAGGGCTGAGCAATCAGCCCCAGCATTTT. Translation gives CASSPLGTGLSNQPQHF.

This clonotype turned up a few times. The chain is built from TRBV7-4 and TRBJ2-5; 7 bases agree with TRBD1. Germline-derived CDR1 and CDR2 are SGHVT and SQSDAQ. Trimming cost V 4 bases and J 7 bases; bases outside gene matches: 9. The CDR3 sequence is 14 residues long. CDR3 protein: CASSSDRPPWTQYF. The CDR3 bases are TGTGCCAGCAGCTCGGACAGGCCTCCGTGGACCCAGTACTTC.

The genes are TRBV7-3 and TRBJ2-1; D is unresolved. Germline assignment: CDR1 SGHTA and CDR2 FQGTGA. V lost 3 bases and J 6 bases, leaving 12 bases between the germline ends. CDR3 length: 14 amino acids. The chain's CDR3 is CASSLGKLGNEQFF. CDR3 bases: TGTGCCAGCAGCTTGGGAAAACTTGGCAATGAGCAGTTCTTC.

The chain joins TRBV4-1 to TRBJ2-5, with D perhaps given as TRBD1 or TRBD2 (5 bases each). The CDR3 contains 14 residues. Germline assignment: CDR1 MGHRA and CDR2 YSYEKL. The ends were cut back, 3 bases at V and 0 bases at J, with 8 bases in the middle. In DNA, the CDR3 is TGCGCCAGCAGCCAGGGACGGTACCAAGAGACCCAGTACTTC. Its protein is CASSQGRYQETQYF.

The chain carries TRBV30 and TRBJ2-1, with a weak D call TRBD2 (6 bases). Germline V lookup: CDR1 GTSNPN, CDR2 SVGIG (reference sequence). The CDR3 is 14 amino acids. The V end lost 3 bases, the J end lost 7 bases, and 16 bases lay between the germline ends. CDR3 coding DNA: TGTGCCTGGAGAGGCGGGGCCCCTGGTAATGAGCAGTTCTTC. Translating gives CAWRGGAPGNEQFF.

V is TRBV7-3 and J is TRBJ2-3; D uncertain. The CDR3 totals 16 residues. V dropped 5 bases and J dropped 3 bases, with 18 bases sitting between them. In germline, CDR1 is SGHTA, CDR2 FQGTGA. CDR3 DNA sequence: TGTGCCAGCAGCCCAGGAAGAAGTGACGGAACAGATACGCAGTATTTT. As protein: CASSPGRSDGTDTQYF.

The CDR3 DNA reads as TGCAGTGCTGCCCGGAGGTCCGCCGGCGCCGGGGAGCTGTTTTTT. This codes for CSAARRSAGAGELFF. V is TRBV20-1 and J is TRBJ2-2; D might be TRBD2 (5 bases). The CDR3 is made up of 15 amino acids. V gave up 5 bases and J gave up 6 bases, with 19 bases separating them. Germline V lookup: CDR1 DFQATT, CDR2 SNEGSKA (reference sequence).

This clonotype was counted only a few times. The chain has TRBV29-1 and TRBJ2-7; 8 bases fit TRBD2. Losses at the gene ends were 4 bases for V and 2 bases for J; bases not matched to a gene: 10. Germline V lookup: CDR1 SQVTM, CDR2 ANQGSEA. The CDR3 length is 15 residues. In DNA, the CDR3 is TGCAGCGTTGCCCATTTGGCGGGAGGTGCCTACGAGCAGTACTTC. Residues: CSVAHLAGGAYEQYF.

This clonotype was detected a few times. The chain couples TRBV20-1 to TRBJ2-1; TRBD2 matches 8 bases. Germline CDR1 and CDR2: DFQATT and SNEGSKA (reference sequence). This CDR3 comprises 14 residues. V shed 4 bases, J shed 9 bases, and the junction held 11 bases outside the gene matches. The CDR3 sequence: CSATLLAGRGEQFF. The CDR3 bases are TGCAGTGCTACCCTGTTAGCGGGACGGGGTGAGCAGTTCTTC.

The chain joins TRBV6-8 to TRBJ2-2, with D possibly TRBD1 on 5 matching bases. Germline CDR1 and CDR2: MNHGY and SAAAGT. The CDR3 runs 16 residues. Trimming took off 0 bases at V and 4 bases at J, with 12 bases between the two ends. The CDR3 spells CASSYSNQGATGELFF. The DNA of the CDR3 is TGTGCCAGCAGTTACTCGAATCAGGGCGCCACCGGGGAGCTGTTTTTT.

The chain couples TRBV12-3 or TRBV12-4 to TRBJ2-1, with unresolved D. The CDR3 contains 12 residues. Trimming removed 2 bases at V and 9 bases at J, with 8 bases between. CDR3 nucleotides: TGTGCCAGCAGTTTATCGACCTTTGAGCAGTTCTTC. Translating gives CASSLSTFEQFF.

The V and J genes are TRBV2 and TRBJ1-2; a possible D gene is TRBD1 (5 bases). With 3 bases removed from V and 7 bases from J, the gap between germline ends came to 15 bases. This CDR3 spans 14 amino acids. Per germline, CDR1 SNHLY and CDR2 FYNNEI. CDR3 bases: TGTGCCAGCAGTGAGTCCCCACCGAGGGGTGGCTACACCTTC. Its translation: CASSESPPRGGYTF.

This clonotype turned up a few times. The gene calls are TRBV6-2 or TRBV6-3 and TRBJ2-7; 16 bases are shared with TRBD2. In germline, CDR1 is MNHEY, CDR2 SVGEGT. The CDR3 contains 16 residues. Trimming removed 2 bases from V and 12 bases from J; junction bases left unmatched: 10. In DNA form, the CDR3 reads TGTGCCAGCAGTTACCTTACGGGACTAGCGGGAGGGACCTGGTACTTC. This codes for CASSYLTGLAGGTWYF.

This clonotype was seen a few times. CDR3: CATSRPQATYEQYF. For the CDR3, the DNA is TGTGCCACCAGCAGACCACAAGCCACCTACGAGCAGTACTTC. This chain links TRBV15 with TRBJ2-7; no firm D call. V lost 2 bases and J 2 bases, leaving 10 bases between the germline ends. CDR3 size: 14 residues. Germline V lookup: CDR1 LNHNV, CDR2 YYDKDF (reference sequence).

The rearrangement uses TRBV10-2 and TRBJ2-2; 8 bases map to TRBD2. Per the germline V gene, CDR1 is WSHSY and CDR2 is SAAADI. The CDR3 contains 19 residues. V lost 1 base and J lost 3; bases outside the gene matches: 13. The CDR3 sequence: CASSEWLAGSSGHTGELFF. The CDR3 nucleotides are TGCGCCAGCAGTGAGTGGCTAGCGGGCTCGAGTGGGCACACCGGGGAGCTGTTTTTT.

The chain has TRBV7-2 and TRBJ2-7; TRBD2 matches at 8 bases. Germline assignment: CDR1 SGHTA and CDR2 FQGNSA. There are 15 residues in the CDR3. Unmatched junction bases numbered 12, after V lost 5 bases and J lost 6 bases. As DNA, the CDR3 is TGTGCCAGCAGCCCGCAAGCGGGAGCTTATATCGAGCAGTACTTC. It codes for CASSPQAGAYIEQYF.

There are a few counts of this clonotype. The chain carries TRBV4-1 and TRBJ1-5; D remains ambiguous. The ends were cut back, 2 bases at V and 3 bases at J, with 14 bases in the middle. Germline V gene data show CDR1 as MGHRA and CDR2 as YSYEKL. CDR3 length equals 16 residues. CDR3 DNA sequence: TGCGCCAGCAGCCAACCGGACCGAGGTATCAATCAGCCCCAGCATTTT. This codes for CASSQPDRGINQPQHF.

There are a few counts of this clonotype. The chain joins TRBV12-3 or TRBV12-4 to TRBJ2-3; D is tentatively TRBD1 or TRBD2 (5 bases each). The V end lost 3 bases, the J end lost 6 bases, and 13 bases lay between the germline ends. The CDR3 runs to 14 residues. CDR3 sequence reads: CASSLRGTDDTQYF. DNA of the CDR3: TGTGCCAGCAGTTTGAGAGGGACGGATGATACGCAGTATTTT.

The sample holds a few counts of this clonotype. The V and J genes are TRBV6-2 or TRBV6-3 and TRBJ2-5; tentatively, D is TRBD2 (5 bases). This CDR3 has 16 residues. V was shortened by 2 bases and J by 4 bases, with 17 bases between the two germline ends. Germline CDR1 is MNHEY and CDR2 is SVGEGT. CDR3 bases: TGTGCCAGCAGTTACACAAGTGTCCGCGGGCGAGAGACCCAGTACTTC. It codes for CASSYTSVRGRETQYF.

This clonotype was seen at least ten times. CDR3 coding DNA: TGTGCCAGCAGCTTAGTTGCGGGAGGCTCCACAGATACGCAGTATTTT. Encoded protein: CASSLVAGGSTDTQYF. The genes are TRBV7-2 and TRBJ2-3, with 8 positions matching TRBD2. The CDR3 runs 16 residues. The V segment lost 1 base and the J segment 2 bases; nucleotides outside the gene matches: 5. The germline gives CDR1 SGHTA, CDR2 FQGNSA.

The V call is TRBV20-1, the J call TRBJ1-3, with D possibly being TRBD1 (5 bases). CDR3 length equals 15 residues. CDR1 and CDR2 (germline): DFQATT, SNEGSKA (reference sequence). V was cut by 0 bases and J by 4 bases, with 13 bases left in between. Here the CDR3 reads CSARDPAGDGNTIYF. In DNA form, the CDR3 reads TGCAGTGCTAGAGATCCCGCGGGGGACGGAAACACCATATATTTT.

J is TRBJ2-7 and V is TRBV28; 8 bases line up with TRBD2. Unmatched junction bases numbered 11, after V lost 6 bases and J lost 7 bases. CDR3 length: 14 residues. Germline V CDR1 and CDR2: MDHEN, SYDVKM. This CDR3 is CASSPSLAGTEQYF. CDR3 nucleotide sequence: TGTGCCAGCAGCCCCTCTTTAGCGGGAACAGAGCAGTACTTC.

V usage is TRBV12-3 or TRBV12-4 and J usage is TRBJ2-7; D remains unclear. Between the trimmed V and J ends, which lost 1 base and 4 bases, there was a span of 11 bases. The CDR3 loop spans 14 amino acids. This chain's CDR3 is CASSLGPPYYEQYF. CDR3 sequence (DNA): TGTGCCAGCAGTTTAGGACCACCTTATTACGAGCAGTACTTC.

This clonotype appeared a single time. The V call is TRBV6-2 or TRBV6-3, the J call TRBJ1-1, with 7 nucleotides matching TRBD1. V shed 2 bases and J 10 bases; nucleotides not matched to a gene: 7. CDR1 is MNHEY and CDR2 is SVGEGT in the germline V gene. The CDR3 sequence is 13 residues long. The CDR3: CASSYRGGESAFF. CDR3 nucleotide sequence: TGTGCCAGCAGTTACAGAGGGGGCGAATCAGCTTTCTTT.